Each of the 28 T cell receptor beta chains below was sequenced from the same sample in a study of blood T cell repertoires in COVID-19. TCRdb's table, derived via immunoSEQ multiplex PCR, lists solely in-frame clones and lacks some. The sample lists about 87,000 clones; roughly 87% were seen once. The sequenced sample was peripheral blood. These receptors originate from a woman of 80 years or more with acute or convalescent COVID-19.

The chain combines TRBV9 with TRBJ2-3, with TRBD2 matching over 10 bases. Germline loops: CDR1 SGDLS, CDR2 YYNGEE. Trimming took 0 bases from V and 4 from J; bases not matched to a gene: 5. The length of the CDR3 is 16 residues. The DNA of the CDR3 is TGTGCCAGCAGCGTAGGGCTAGCGGGAGAGGCAGATACGCAGTATTTT. Amino acids: CASSVGLAGEADTQYF.

V and J are TRBV7-8 and TRBJ2-5; 12 bases agree with TRBD2. Germline V lookup: CDR1 SGHVS, CDR2 FQNEAQ. The CDR3 consists of 15 residues. Trimming at V came to 6 bases and at J to 5 bases, leaving 7 bases not matched to a gene. CDR3 sequence reads: CASRFRLAGDETQYF. The DNA of the CDR3 is TGTGCCAGCAGATTTAGACTAGCGGGAGACGAGACCCAGTACTTC.

The chain has TRBV5-1 and TRBJ1-3, with D uncertain. The CDR3 contains 12 residues. Trimming left V 4 bases short and J 8 bases short, with 10 bases between. Looked up from germline, CDR1 is SGHRS and CDR2 is YFSETQ. CDR3 amino acids: CASSPPGDTIYF. The CDR3 DNA follows: TGCGCCAGCAGCCCCCCCGGTGACACCATATATTTT.

J is TRBJ2-6 and V is TRBV19, with TRBD1 matching over 7 bases. The junction had 7 bases not matched to a gene; V was cut back by 5 bases and J by 0 bases. Germline V gives CDR1 LNHDA, CDR2 SQIVND (reference sequence). CDR3 length: 17 residues. The CDR3 DNA sequence: TGTGCCAGTAGTGCCCGACAGGGTCCCTCTGGGGCCAACGTCCTGACTTTC. Translating it yields CASSARQGPSGANVLTF.

This clone showed up just a few times. The gene calls are TRBV19 and TRBJ2-3, with TRBD2 matching 12 bases. The CDR3 covers 17 residues. Trimming removed 3 bases from V and 5 bases from J; junction bases left unmatched: 9. CDR1 is LNHDA, CDR2 SQIVND, per germline (reference sequence). This CDR3 is CASSIPSGGARLDTQYF. CDR3 sequence (DNA): TGTGCCAGTAGTATCCCTAGCGGGGGGGCCCGTTTAGATACGCAGTATTTT. Full variable domain (outside the CDR3, taken from reference TRBV19 and TRBJ2-3): DGGITQSPKYLFRKEGQNVTLSCEQNLNHDAMYWYRQDPGQGLRLIYYSQIVNDFQKGDIAEGYSVSREKKESFPLTVTSAQKNPTAFYLCASSIPSGGARLDTQYFGPGTRLTVL.

V is TRBV10-3 and J is TRBJ2-5, with 9 bases that match TRBD1. J gave up 1 base and V 6 bases, and 3 bases lay outside the gene matches. This CDR3 spans 14 amino acids. Looked up from germline, CDR1 is ENHRY and CDR2 is SYGVKD. CDR3 nucleotide sequence: TGTGCCATCAGAGAGGGACAGGGCCAAGAGACCCAGTACTTC. This encodes CAIREGQGQETQYF.

V gene TRBV6-5 combines with J gene TRBJ2-7, with 7 bases fitting TRBD1. Losses at the gene ends were 0 bases for V and 3 bases for J; bases not matched to a gene: 5. This CDR3 contains 15 residues. Germline V gene lookup returns CDR1 MNHEY and CDR2 SVGAGI. The CDR3 is CASSYSRDSSYEQYF. The CDR3 DNA sequence: TGTGCCAGCAGTTACTCGAGGGACAGCAGCTACGAGCAGTACTTC.

This chain uses TRBV7-9 with TRBJ1-1; D is ambiguous. V lost 1 base and J 10 bases, leaving 13 bases between the germline ends. The CDR3 consists of 13 residues. Germline V lookup: CDR1 SEHNR, CDR2 FQNEAQ (reference sequence). The CDR3 coding sequence is TGTGCCAGCAGCTTAGATATTCGGGGTACAGCTTTCTTT. Its translation is CASSLDIRGTAFF. The full variable domain, completed using reference TRBV7-9 and TRBJ1-1, is DTGVSQNPRHKITKRGQNVTFRCDPISEHNRLYWYRQTLGQGPEFLTYFQNEAQLEKSRLLSDRFSAERPKGSFSTLEIQRTEQGDSAMYLCASSLDIRGTAFFGQGTRLTVV.

The chain employs TRBV6-5 and TRBJ2-1; 7 positions agree with TRBD2. With 8 bases clipped from V and 2 bases from J, the junction kept 9 bases outside the gene matches. The length of the CDR3 is 15 residues. Germline V gene sequence: CDR1 MNHEY, CDR2 SVGAGI. Here the CDR3 reads CASSQGGRPYNEQFF. The CDR3 DNA follows: TGTGCCAGCTCCCAGGGAGGGAGGCCCTACAATGAGCAGTTCTTC.

This clone was detected only a few times. The J gene is TRBJ1-1, the V gene TRBV19; 8 bases fit TRBD1. Trimming cost V 5 bases and J 13 bases; bases outside gene matches: 12. The CDR3 contains 13 residues. CDR1 and CDR2 (germline): LNHDA, SQIVND (reference sequence). As DNA, the CDR3 is TGTGCCAGTAGTCCCGGGACAGGTCGAAGCTTTTTCTTT. This encodes CASSPGTGRSFFF.

This clone turned up a few times. The chain joins TRBV9 to TRBJ2-2, with TRBD2 matching over 7 bases. CDR1 SGDLS and CDR2 YYNGEE come from the germline V gene. The CDR3 consists of 17 residues. Losses at the gene ends were 3 bases for V and 2 bases for J; bases not matched to a gene: 10. CDR3 nucleotide sequence: TGTGCCAGCAGCGGGAGGGCGGGAGAGGTTAACACCGGGGAGCTGTTTTTT. Translated: CASSGRAGEVNTGELFF.

The chain links TRBV20-1 to TRBJ2-3, with a possible D match to TRBD2 (6 bases). CDR1 is DFQATT and CDR2 is SNEGSKA in the germline V gene (reference sequence). V shed 3 bases and J shed 6 bases, with 25 bases lying between them. This CDR3 spans 17 amino acids. CDR3 in amino acids: CSASVDGGTLSSDTQYF. For the CDR3, the DNA is TGCAGTGCTAGTGTCGATGGGGGGACGCTGTCTAGTGATACGCAGTATTTT.

This chain connects TRBV3-1 (or the pseudogene TRBV3-2) to TRBJ2-3; tentatively, D is TRBD2 (6 bases). V lost 6 bases, J lost 6 bases, and 22 bases lay in between. CDR3 length: 16 residues. CDR1 LGHDT and CDR2 YNNKEL come from the germline V gene (reference sequence). The CDR3 protein is CASRFQAAGKGDTQYF. As DNA, the CDR3 is TGTGCCAGCAGATTTCAGGCGGCGGGAAAGGGTGATACGCAGTATTTT.

V gene TRBV30 combines with J gene TRBJ2-7; D uncertain. V lost 2 bases and J lost 4, with 6 bases in between. Germline V gene data show CDR1 as GTSNPN and CDR2 as SVGIG (reference sequence). The CDR3 covers 11 residues. This chain's CDR3 is CAWSSPYEQYF. CDR3 DNA sequence: TGTGCCTGGAGTTCCCCGTACGAGCAGTACTTC.

This clone was observed a few times. The chain couples TRBV5-1 to TRBJ2-7; no clear D gene. CDR3 length: 13 amino acids. Trimming removed 5 bases from V and 2 bases from J, with 11 bases in between. Germline CDR1 SGHRS, CDR2 YFSETQ. This CDR3 is CASRVDTTYEQYF. The CDR3 DNA reads TGCGCCAGCAGGGTCGACACAACCTACGAGCAGTACTTC.

This chain joins TRBV9 and TRBJ2-7; 11 bases are shared with TRBD1. V was pared by 0 bases and J by 3 bases, with 14 bases of the junction left unmatched. From germline, CDR1 is SGDLS and CDR2 YYNGEE. The CDR3 loop spans 19 amino acids. CDR3 amino acids: CASSVDLYGTGGKDYEQYF. CDR3 coding DNA: TGTGCCAGCAGCGTAGACCTTTATGGGACAGGGGGTAAGGACTACGAGCAGTACTTC.

The V call is TRBV7-8, the J call TRBJ1-2; 8 nucleotides line up with TRBD1. Germline V CDR1 and CDR2: SGHVS, FQNEAQ. CDR3 length equals 17 residues. V dropped 4 bases and J dropped 7; count of bases not matched to a gene: 17. The CDR3 sequence is CASSSTIAQGARLGYTF. In DNA form, the CDR3 reads TGTGCCAGCAGCTCCACAATTGCCCAGGGGGCGCGACTTGGCTACACCTTC.

The chain is built from TRBV6-5 and TRBJ1-4; 10 positions agree with TRBD1. Germline V lookup: CDR1 MNHEY, CDR2 SVGAGI. V lost 2 bases to trimming and J lost 8 bases; unmatched junction nucleotides: 5. The CDR3 covers 15 residues. CDR3 amino acids: CASSYAGTGVEKLFF. The CDR3 bases are TGTGCCAGCAGTTACGCCGGGACAGGGGTGGAAAAACTGTTTTTT.

A single count supports this clone. The V gene is TRBV5-1, the J gene TRBJ2-5; 10 bases are shared with TRBD2. CDR1 is SGHRS and CDR2 is YFSETQ in the germline V gene. This CDR3 region has 16 residues. V was clipped by 2 bases and J by 2 bases; unmatched bases: 6. CDR3 residues: CASSFELAGDQETQYF. The CDR3 nucleotides read TGCGCCAGCAGCTTCGAGCTAGCGGGGGATCAAGAGACCCAGTACTTC.

This chain links TRBV3-1 (or the pseudogene TRBV3-2) with TRBJ1-2, with D perhaps matching TRBD1 (6 bases). The CDR3 is made up of 12 amino acids. Germline V gives CDR1 LGHDT, CDR2 YNNKEL (reference sequence). The CDR3 DNA is TGTGCTACCAAAAAGGGCGGGGGCGGCTACACCTTC. Residues: CATKKGGGGYTF.

The V call is TRBV30, the J call TRBJ2-7; D is perhaps TRBD1 (5 bases). The V end was cut by 5 bases, the J end by 5 bases, with 22 bases between. Germline-derived CDR1 and CDR2 are GTSNPN and SVGIG (reference sequence). The CDR3 is made up of 15 amino acids. The CDR3 spells CAWGKDIRPIDEQYF. The CDR3 DNA follows: TGTGCCTGGGGAAAGGACATTCGCCCCATCGACGAGCAGTACTTC.

The chain employs TRBV3-1 (or the pseudogene TRBV3-2) and TRBJ1-3, with D tentatively TRBD1 (6 bases). From germline, CDR1 is LGHDT and CDR2 YNNKEL (reference sequence). The V end was cut by 4 bases, the J end by 4 bases, with 11 bases between. The CDR3 consists of 14 residues. CDR3 DNA sequence: TGTGCCAGCAGCCCCAGGGGTGGAGGAAACACCATATATTTT. Amino acid sequence: CASSPRGGGNTIYF.

The chain has TRBV4-3 and TRBJ1-1; TRBD1 is a possible D gene (5 bases). V lost 0 bases and J lost 7, with 15 bases in between. The CDR3 spans 15 residues. CDR1 is LGHNA and CDR2 is YSLEER in the germline V gene. The CDR3 DNA follows: TGCGCCAGCAGCCAAGATGGGGCCAGGGTGGGTGAAGCTTTCTTT. Encoded protein: CASSQDGARVGEAFF.

The chain employs TRBV4-2 and TRBJ2-3; a possible D gene is TRBD1 (5 bases). The CDR3 runs 16 residues. Germline V gene sequence: CDR1 LGHNA, CDR2 YNFKEQ. The V end lost 0 bases, the J end lost 4 bases, and 14 bases lay between the germline ends. The CDR3 here is CASSQDARARPDTQYF. DNA for the CDR3: TGTGCCAGCAGCCAAGACGCCAGGGCCCGGCCAGATACGCAGTATTTT.

The J gene is TRBJ2-1, the V gene TRBV5-1, with 9 nucleotides matching TRBD2. Trimming removed 2 bases from V and 7 bases from J; junction bases left unmatched: 7. This CDR3 comprises 15 residues. CDR1 and CDR2 from the germline V gene are SGHRS and YFSETQ. DNA of the CDR3: TGCGCCAGCAGCTTCGGGCTAGCGGGACCGAATGAGCAGTTCTTC. Its translation: CASSFGLAGPNEQFF.

The genes are TRBV7-2 and TRBJ2-3; D remains ambiguous. Trimming cost V 1 base and J 5 bases, with 13 bases left between them. The CDR3 is 15 amino acids. CDR1 and CDR2 from the germline V gene are SGHTA and FQGNSA. The DNA for the CDR3 is TGTGCCAGCAGCTTAGAAGTTTCCTATCGAGATACGCAGTATTTT. Translated, it gives CASSLEVSYRDTQYF.

The chain joins TRBV3-1 (or the pseudogene TRBV3-2) to TRBJ2-5, with 9 bases aligning to TRBD1. V lost 0 bases to trimming and J lost 4 bases; unmatched junction nucleotides: 6. The CDR3 covers 16 residues. The germline V gene has CDR1 LGHDT and CDR2 YNNKEL (reference sequence). This CDR3 reads CASSQEQGAKGETQYF. DNA for the CDR3: TGTGCCAGCAGCCAAGAACAGGGGGCCAAGGGAGAGACCCAGTACTTC.

The gene calls are TRBV29-1 and TRBJ2-3; the match to TRBD2 covers 15 bases. The length of the CDR3 is 17 residues. J gave up 5 bases and V 3 bases, and 9 bases lay outside the gene matches. The germline gives CDR1 SQVTM, CDR2 ANQGSEA. The CDR3 here is CSVDGLAGGVRIDTQYF. The CDR3 nucleotides read TGCAGCGTTGACGGACTAGCGGGGGGGGTCCGGATAGATACGCAGTATTTT.